A single sample is the source of the 30 T cell receptor beta chains below, sequenced in a study of blood T cell repertoires in COVID-19. Libraries were prepared by immunoSEQ multiplex PCR; TCRdb keeps only in-frame clonotypes and omits some of them. The sample holds under 250,000 clones, around 79% seen once. The sample consisted of peripheral blood. The receptors originated from a middle-aged woman with COVID-19, enrolled during active disease.

The gene calls are TRBV29-1 and TRBJ1-1, with TRBD1 matching over 10 bases. The length of the CDR3 is 13 residues. The germline V gene has CDR1 SQVTM and CDR2 ANQGSEA. The junction had 8 bases not matched to a gene; V was cut back by 7 bases and J by 6 bases. CDR3 in DNA: TGCAGCGCCACGACAGGGGGCGGCCCTGAAGCTTTCTTT. This translates into CSATTGGGPEAFF.

This clone was recorded a few times. The rearrangement joins TRBV4-2 to TRBJ2-1; 9 positions agree with TRBD1. The V segment lost 1 base and the J segment 8 bases; nucleotides outside the gene matches: 6. Germline lookup yields CDR1 LGHNA and CDR2 YNFKEQ. The CDR3 consists of 15 residues. The CDR3 here is CASSQVWDREHEQFF. CDR3 coding DNA: TGTGCCAGCAGCCAAGTTTGGGACAGGGAGCATGAGCAGTTCTTC.

The rearrangement links TRBV6-5 to TRBJ2-7, with a possible D match to TRBD1 (6 bases). Between the trimmed V and J ends, which lost 7 bases and 3 bases, there was a span of 19 bases. This CDR3 has 15 residues. Germline-derived CDR1 and CDR2 are MNHEY and SVGAGI. The CDR3 loop is CASTNMPGQDYEQYF. CDR3 nucleotide sequence: TGTGCCAGCACAAATATGCCGGGACAAGACTACGAGCAGTACTTC.

This chain joins TRBV5-1 and TRBJ2-7; D unclear. The CDR3 totals 14 residues. Trimming took 0 bases from V and 4 from J, leaving 11 bases between them. Per the germline V gene, CDR1 is SGHRS and CDR2 is YFSETQ. The CDR3 spells CASSLDSLSYEQYF. The CDR3 coding sequence is TGCGCCAGCAGCTTGGACAGTCTCTCTTACGAGCAGTACTTC.

This clone has only one observation. V is TRBV5-4 and J is TRBJ2-7; maybe TRBD2 (5 bases). The V gene's germline CDR1 is SGHNT and CDR2 YYREEE (reference sequence). The V end was cut by 4 bases, the J end by 3 bases, with 11 bases between. This CDR3 region has 13 residues. The CDR3 protein is CASSMYGGYEQYF. The DNA for the CDR3 is TGTGCCAGCAGCATGTACGGAGGCTACGAGCAGTACTTC.

The gene calls are TRBV18 and TRBJ2-5; D not certain. The V end was cut by 1 base, the J end by 2 bases, with 8 bases between. The CDR3 sequence is 14 residues long. Germline V lookup: CDR1 KGHSH, CDR2 LQKENI. The CDR3 loop reads CASSPLSKQETQYF. CDR3 nucleotides: TGTGCCAGCTCACCACTATCTAAGCAAGAGACCCAGTACTTC.

V is TRBV5-1 and J is TRBJ2-7; tentative D call: TRBD1 (6 bases). CDR3 length equals 13 residues. Germline V gene data show CDR1 as SGHRS and CDR2 as YFSETQ. V dropped 7 bases and J dropped 2 bases, with 13 bases sitting between them. The DNA for the CDR3 is TGCGCCAGCCGGAGACAGGTGACCTACGAGCAGTACTTC. Translating it yields CASRRQVTYEQYF.

This chain connects TRBV7-9 to TRBJ2-3; TRBD2 might be the D (6 bases). The CDR3 has 16 residues. Trimming shortened V by 5 bases and J by 1 base, and 16 bases separated the two germline ends. CDR1 is SEHNR, CDR2 FQNEAQ, per germline (reference sequence). Written as DNA, the CDR3 is TGTGCCAGCAGCCACTGGAGGGACGTGGGCACAGATACGCAGTATTTT. This translates into CASSHWRDVGTDTQYF.

The chain has TRBV5-4 and TRBJ2-3; D may be TRBD1 (6 bases). The CDR3 runs to 15 residues. CDR1 is SGHNT and CDR2 is YYREEE in the germline V gene (reference sequence). The V end lost 3 bases, the J end lost 0 bases, and 11 bases lay between the germline ends. CDR3 region: CASSSGVASTDTQYF. The CDR3 DNA is TGTGCCAGCAGCTCAGGGGTAGCTAGCACAGATACGCAGTATTTT.

V is TRBV5-1 and J is TRBJ2-5, with 8 bases matching TRBD2. J lost 7 bases, V lost 5 bases, and 10 bases had no gene match. Germline V CDR1 and CDR2: SGHRS, YFSETQ. This CDR3 region has 14 residues. This chain's CDR3 is CASRDPRGGWTQYF. CDR3 nucleotide sequence: TGCGCCAGCAGGGACCCCCGCGGGGGGTGGACCCAGTACTTC. The entire variable domain, with the rest obtained from reference TRBV5-1 and TRBJ2-5, is as follows: KAGVTQTPRYLIKTRGQQVTLSCSPISGHRSVSWYQQTPGQGLQFLFEYFSETQRNKGNFPGRFSGRQFSNSRSEMNVSTLELGDSALYLCASRDPRGGWTQYFGPGTRLLVL.

Here the CDR3 DNA reads TGTGCCAGCAGTGAATTGGGCAGGGGGGCTGGGGCCAACGTCCTGACTTTC. Translating gives CASSELGRGAGANVLTF. The J gene is TRBJ2-6, the V gene TRBV2; D may be TRBD1 (7 bases). The V end lost 2 bases, the J end lost 2 bases, and 13 bases lay between the germline ends. The germline V gene has CDR1 SNHLY and CDR2 FYNNEI. The CDR3 is made up of 17 amino acids.

The gene calls are TRBV7-8 and TRBJ1-6; perhaps TRBD1 as D (6 bases). CDR3 size: 14 residues. V lost 3 bases and J 10 bases, leaving 13 bases between the germline ends. Germline lookup yields CDR1 SGHVS and CDR2 FQNEAQ. The DNA of the CDR3 is TGTGCCAGCAGCTTTAAAGAGGGGGTATCACCCCTCCACTTT. Translation: CASSFKEGVSPLHF.

The chain joins TRBV7-2 to TRBJ1-2; D not resolved. V was pared by 1 base and J by 8 bases, with 8 bases between. The CDR3 is 12 amino acids. Germline V gene lookup returns CDR1 SGHTA and CDR2 FQGNSA. The CDR3 coding sequence is TGTGCCAGCAGCTTAGACACTAGCGGCTACACCTTC. This codes for CASSLDTSGYTF.

The chain uses TRBV7-3 and TRBJ2-3, with D perhaps matching TRBD2 (6 bases). This CDR3 region has 16 residues. V lost 0 bases and J 6 bases, leaving 16 bases between the germline ends. Germline-derived CDR1 and CDR2 are SGHTA and FQGTGA. CDR3 nucleotide sequence: TGTGCCAGCAGCTTAACTTTGGAGGGGCCCTCGGATACGCAGTATTTT. Translation gives CASSLTLEGPSDTQYF.

The chain has TRBV5-4 and TRBJ1-2; D remains ambiguous. Per the germline V gene, CDR1 is SGHNT and CDR2 is YYREEE (reference sequence). Trimming left V 2 bases short and J 3 bases short, with 14 bases between. The CDR3 has 15 amino acids. CDR3 residues: CASSFDPGADYGYTF. Written as DNA, the CDR3 is TGTGCCAGCAGCTTCGATCCGGGAGCCGACTATGGCTACACCTTC.

V gene TRBV18 combines with J gene TRBJ1-4, with no clear D. From germline, CDR1 is KGHSH and CDR2 LQKENI. The V end lost 2 bases, the J end lost 0 bases, and 10 bases lay between the germline ends. The CDR3 extends over 16 amino acids. The CDR3 sequence is CASSPNSSPTNEKLFF. The CDR3 region has the DNA TGTGCCAGCTCACCAAACAGCTCACCAACTAATGAAAAACTGTTTTTT.

This sequence joins TRBV27 and TRBJ2-7, with 8 bases fitting TRBD1. Germline values: CDR1 MNHEY, CDR2 SMNVEV (reference sequence). Trimming at V came to 5 bases and at J to 8 bases, leaving 5 bases not matched to a gene. The CDR3 length is 12 residues. The CDR3 region is CASSRQGHKQYF. In DNA, the CDR3 is TGTGCCAGCAGTCGACAGGGGCACAAGCAGTACTTC.

In DNA form, the CDR3 reads TGTGCCAGCAGCCGAGCGGGGAGGGCAACCGGGGAGCTGTTTTTT. Protein sequence: CASSRAGRATGELFF. The chain links TRBV7-3 to TRBJ2-2; 7 nucleotides line up with TRBD2. CDR3 size: 15 residues. Germline V gene sequence: CDR1 SGHTA, CDR2 FQGTGA. V was pared by 5 bases and J by 5 bases, with 8 bases of the junction left unmatched.

This rearrangement joins TRBV6-5 to TRBJ2-3; D ambiguous. The CDR3 is 14 residues long. Trimming pared 3 bases from V and 2 bases from J, leaving 9 bases between. Germline V gives CDR1 MNHEY, CDR2 SVGAGI. The CDR3 is CASSYGLDTDTQYF. The CDR3 bases are TGTGCCAGCAGTTATGGTCTAGACACAGATACGCAGTATTTT.

The chain links TRBV3-1 (or the pseudogene TRBV3-2) to TRBJ1-5; D gene uncertain. This CDR3 region has 12 residues. V was pared by 5 bases and J by 9 bases, with 11 bases between. From germline, CDR1 is LGHDT and CDR2 YNNKEL (reference sequence). The CDR3 bases are TGTGCCAGCAGCAATCGAGGGAGGCCCCAGCATTTT. Amino acids: CASSNRGRPQHF.

CDR3 loop: CASRQGQVMDTQYF. CDR3 bases: TGTGCCAGCAGACAGGGACAGGTGATGGATACGCAGTATTTT. The V gene is TRBV28, the J gene TRBJ2-3, with 8 bases that match TRBD1. Germline trimming cut 6 bases from V and 6 bases from J; bases unmatched to any gene: 8. Looked up from germline, CDR1 is MDHEN and CDR2 is SYDVKM. The CDR3 consists of 14 residues.

The chain uses TRBV5-4 and TRBJ2-3; the match to TRBD1 covers 9 bases. The CDR3 contains 15 residues. Per germline, CDR1 SGHNT and CDR2 YYREEE (reference sequence). The trim removed 2 bases at V and 4 bases at J, leaving 5 bases unmatched. The CDR3 DNA is TGTGCCAGCAGCTTTAATACAGGGGGCTCAGATACGCAGTATTTT. It codes for CASSFNTGGSDTQYF. Based on the CDR3 plus reference TRBV5-4 and TRBJ2-3, the full variable domain is ETGVTQSPTHLIKTRGQQVTLRCSSQSGHNTVSWYQQALGQGPQFIFQYYREEENGRGNFPPRFSGLQFPNYSSELNVNALELDDSALYLCASSFNTGGSDTQYFGPGTRLTVL.

The chain couples TRBV3-1 (or the pseudogene TRBV3-2) to TRBJ1-2; possible D gene TRBD1, 6 bases. Deletions cut 1 base from V and 6 bases from J, with 12 bases between. Germline V gene data show CDR1 as LGHDT and CDR2 as YNNKEL (reference sequence). This CDR3 is built from 14 residues. The CDR3 region is CASSQVTGSHGYTF. The CDR3 DNA sequence: TGTGCCAGCAGCCAAGTCACAGGGTCGCATGGCTACACCTTC.

This chain uses TRBV9 with TRBJ1-6; 7 bases map to TRBD1. Trimming cost V 3 bases and J 6 bases; bases outside gene matches: 6. Germline assignment: CDR1 SGDLS and CDR2 YYNGEE. There are 15 residues in the CDR3. CDR3 DNA: TGTGCCAGCAGCGCGCAGGACAGGAGTAATTCACCCCTCCACTTT. It encodes CASSAQDRSNSPLHF.

CDR3 amino acids: CASRPGGTGSYEQYF. Here the CDR3 DNA reads TGTGCCAGTCGCCCTGGAGGGACAGGATCCTACGAGCAGTACTTC. The chain recombines TRBV6-5 with TRBJ2-7; 8 positions match TRBD1. Per the germline V gene, CDR1 is MNHEY and CDR2 is SVGAGI. V shed 9 bases and J 1 base; nucleotides not matched to a gene: 11. CDR3 size: 15 residues.

CDR3 bases: TGTGCCAGCAGCCGACAGGTCAGGGAGACCCAGTACTTC. Its translation is CASSRQVRETQYF. The rearrangement joins TRBV21-1 to TRBJ2-5; TRBD1, the table's D call, was not compared with the DNA. TRBV21-1 constitutes a pseudogene. This CDR3 is built from 13 residues.

The rearrangement joins TRBV7-8 to TRBJ2-7; no firm D call. V lost 2 bases to trimming and J lost 1 base, with 12 bases between them. CDR1 is SGHVS and CDR2 is FQNEAQ in the germline V gene. The CDR3 spans 15 residues. CDR3 in DNA: TGTGCCAGCAGCTTATTGCCCGGTTCATCCTACGAGCAGTACTTC. It is translated as CASSLLPGSSYEQYF.

This sequence joins TRBV5-1 and TRBJ2-3; the D gene is possibly TRBD2 (5 bases). V gave up 6 bases and J gave up 2 bases, with 13 bases separating them. Germline assignment: CDR1 SGHRS and CDR2 YFSETQ. This CDR3 comprises 14 residues. Here the CDR3 DNA reads TGCGCCAGCATCGCTAGCTCCTCCACAGATACGCAGTATTTT. It codes for CASIASSSTDTQYF.

CDR3 in DNA: TGTGCCAGCAGCTTGGTTCGCGGGGGGCAGTATTTT. Residues: CASSLVRGGQYF. This rearrangement joins TRBV5-4 to TRBJ2-3; 7 bases are a match to TRBD2. CDR3 size: 12 residues. With 0 bases clipped from V and 11 bases from J, the junction kept 3 bases outside the gene matches. The germline V gene encodes CDR1 SGHNT and CDR2 YYREEE (reference sequence).

This sequence joins TRBV9 and TRBJ1-1; D might be TRBD1 (5 bases). V was clipped by 4 bases and J by 5 bases, with 9 bases between them. CDR3 size: 12 residues. Germline CDR1 and CDR2: SGDLS and YYNGEE. The CDR3 DNA reads TGTGCCAGCAGCTTATCAGGGACTGAAGCTTTCTTT. Translating it yields CASSLSGTEAFF.